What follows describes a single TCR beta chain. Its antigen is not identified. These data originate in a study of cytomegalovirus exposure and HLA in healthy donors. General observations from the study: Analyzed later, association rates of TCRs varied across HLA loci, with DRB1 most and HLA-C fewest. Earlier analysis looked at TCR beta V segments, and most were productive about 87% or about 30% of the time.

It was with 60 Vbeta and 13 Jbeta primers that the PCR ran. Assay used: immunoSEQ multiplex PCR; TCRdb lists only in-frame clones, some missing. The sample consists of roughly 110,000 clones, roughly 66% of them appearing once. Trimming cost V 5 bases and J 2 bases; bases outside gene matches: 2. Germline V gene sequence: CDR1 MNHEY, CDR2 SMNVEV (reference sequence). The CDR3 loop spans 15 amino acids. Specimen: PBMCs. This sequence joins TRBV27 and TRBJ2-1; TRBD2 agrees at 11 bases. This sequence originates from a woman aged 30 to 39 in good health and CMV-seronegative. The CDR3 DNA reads TGTGCCAGCAGTGTTAGCGGGAGGGCCTACAATGAGCAGTTCTTC. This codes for CASSVSGRAYNEQFF.